One sample yielded the 31 T cell receptor beta chains listed below, sequenced in a study of CD8 T cells in Susac syndrome. Random hexamers were used to reverse transcribe the RNA input (about 0.45 to 1 ug). Each CDR3 protein is one row after TCRdb ran MiXCR on the immunoSEQ multiplex PCR reads. The sample yields roughly 200,000 distinct CDR3 sequences, about 93% seen once. Sequencing was performed on CD4+ T cells from PBMCs. These receptors came from a human donor with Susac syndrome.

CDR3 DNA sequence: TGTGCCAGCAGCTCAAGACAGGACACAGATACGCAGTATTTT. Protein: CASSSRQDTDTQYF. V gene TRBV7-2 combines with J gene TRBJ2-3; D possibly corresponds to TRBD1 (6 bases). Trimming took off 4 bases at V and 2 bases at J, with 10 bases between the two ends. The CDR3 runs 14 residues. Germline V gene data show CDR1 as SGHTA and CDR2 as FQGNSA. The full variable domain, with the rest looked up from reference TRBV7-2 and TRBJ2-3, is GAGVSQSPSNKVTEKGKDVELRCDPISGHTALYWYRQSLGQGLEFLIYFQGNSAPDKSGLPSDRFSAERTGGSVSTLTIQRTQQEDSAVYLCASSSRQDTDTQYFGPGTRLTVL.

This CDR3 is CASSVEQGSSPLHF. In DNA, the CDR3 is TGTGCCAGCAGCGTAGAACAGGGGAGCTCACCCCTCCACTTT. This sequence joins TRBV9 and TRBJ1-6, with TRBD1 matching 7 bases. Germline V gene sequence: CDR1 SGDLS, CDR2 YYNGEE. Trimming removed 0 bases from V and 10 bases from J; junction bases left unmatched: 4. CDR3 length equals 14 residues. The full variable domain, rest sourced from reference TRBV9 and TRBJ1-6, is DSGVTQTPKHLITATGQRVTLRCSPRSGDLSVYWYQQSLDQGLQFLIQYYNGEERAKGNILERFSAQQFPDLHSELNLSSLELGDSALYFCASSVEQGSSPLHFGNGTRLTVT.

The chain couples TRBV30 to TRBJ2-7, with TRBD1 as a possible D gene (6 bases). Germline V gene sequence: CDR1 GTSNPN, CDR2 SVGIG (reference sequence). Deletions cut 7 bases from V and 2 bases from J, with 15 bases between. CDR3 length: 13 residues. CDR3 region: CASTWAGAYEQYF. Here the CDR3 DNA reads TGTGCCTCAACTTGGGCAGGGGCCTACGAGCAGTACTTC.

This rearrangement joins TRBV5-4 to TRBJ1-4; 7 nucleotides align to TRBD1. CDR1 is SGHNT, CDR2 YYREEE, per germline (reference sequence). The CDR3 is made up of 15 amino acids. The J segment lost 2 bases and the V segment lost 4 bases, leaving 5 bases of the junction unmatched. The DNA of the CDR3 is TGTGCCAGCAGCCCCAACAGGGGCACTAATGAAAAACTGTTTTTT. It yields the protein CASSPNRGTNEKLFF. Full variable domain (rest looked up from reference TRBV5-4 and TRBJ1-4): ETGVTQSPTHLIKTRGQQVTLRCSSQSGHNTVSWYQQALGQGPQFIFQYYREEENGRGNFPPRFSGLQFPNYSSELNVNALELDDSALYLCASSPNRGTNEKLFFGSGTQLSVL.

This sequence joins TRBV3-1 and TRBJ2-1; TRBD2 matches 11 bases. The germline gives CDR1 LGHDT, CDR2 YNNKEL (reference sequence). The CDR3 is 17 residues long. After removal of 0 bases from V and 3 bases from J, the junction contained 4 bases not matched to a gene. This CDR3 reads CASSQDPTSGIYNEQFF. DNA for the CDR3: TGTGCCAGCAGCCAAGATCCGACTAGCGGGATCTACAATGAGCAGTTCTTC.

The chain joins TRBV2 to TRBJ1-1; D is ambiguous. The CDR3 totals 13 residues. Looked up from germline, CDR1 is SNHLY and CDR2 is FYNNEI. The ends were cut back, 1 base at V and 1 base at J, with 4 bases in the middle. CDR3 in DNA: TGTGCCAGCAGTGAAGAAGGGAACACTGAAGCTTTCTTT. Its translation is CASSEEGNTEAFF.

The rearrangement uses TRBV20-1 and TRBJ2-5; 8 nucleotides line up with TRBD2. CDR1 and CDR2 (germline): DFQATT, SNEGSKA (reference sequence). The CDR3 is made up of 16 amino acids. The ends lost 0 bases at V and 0 bases at J; junction bases unmatched: 6. As DNA, the CDR3 is TGCAGTGCTAGAGACCCTAGCGGGCAGTACCAAGAGACCCAGTACTTC. It is translated as CSARDPSGQYQETQYF.

The CDR3, as DNA: TGCAGCGTTGTGTTCGGAGGGCAGACCAAAAACATTCAGTACTTC. It specifies CSVVFGGQTKNIQYF. This sequence joins TRBV29-1 and TRBJ2-4, with TRBD2 as a possible D gene (6 bases). Germline values: CDR1 SQVTM, CDR2 ANQGSEA. This CDR3 is 15 amino acids long. Trimming removed 4 bases at V and 2 bases at J, with 15 bases between.

The rearrangement uses TRBV20-1 and TRBJ2-7; 11 positions agree with TRBD2. The trim removed 6 bases at V and 1 base at J, leaving 5 bases unmatched. Germline V lookup: CDR1 DFQATT, CDR2 SNEGSKA (reference sequence). The CDR3 extends over 14 amino acids. The CDR3 region is CSALSGRGSYEQYF. The CDR3 coding sequence is TGCAGTGCCCTTAGCGGGAGGGGATCCTACGAGCAGTACTTC.

Only one count was recorded for this clonotype. This chain uses TRBV6-6 with TRBJ1-6; D gene uncertain. Germline V gene lookup returns CDR1 MNHNY and CDR2 SVGAGI (reference sequence). The CDR3 is made up of 15 amino acids. Trimming took 0 bases from V and 7 from J, leaving 10 bases between them. CDR3 bases: TGTGCCAGCAGTTACTCGGAGGGCTTGAATTCACCCCTCCACTTT. Protein product: CASSYSEGLNSPLHF.

This clonotype has a handful of counts. The chain combines TRBV7-9 with TRBJ2-7; D is ambiguous. With 5 bases removed from V and 5 bases from J, the gap between germline ends came to 16 bases. There are 14 residues in the CDR3. The germline CDR1 and CDR2 sequences are SEHNR and FQNEAQ (reference sequence). The CDR3 loop is CASSEDRYDNEQYF. Here the CDR3 DNA reads TGTGCCAGCAGCGAGGACCGCTATGACAACGAGCAGTACTTC. The full variable domain, with the rest looked up from reference TRBV7-9 and TRBJ2-7, is DTGVSQNPRHKITKRGQNVTFRCDPISEHNRLYWYRQTLGQGPEFLTYFQNEAQLEKSRLLSDRFSAERPKGSFSTLEIQRTEQGDSAMYLCASSEDRYDNEQYFGPGTRLTVT.

The chain combines TRBV15 with TRBJ2-3; TRBD1 aligns across 7 bases. Germline CDR1 reads LNHNV; CDR2 reads YYDKDF (reference sequence). CDR3 length: 15 residues. Trimming cost V 1 base and J 6 bases; bases outside gene matches: 7. The CDR3 sequence: CATSRGRQGYDTQYF. The CDR3 DNA reads TGTGCCACCAGCAGAGGAAGACAGGGCTATGATACGCAGTATTTT.

The chain employs TRBV20-1 and TRBJ2-3, with 10 bases matching TRBD2. The ends lost 1 base at V and 3 bases at J; junction bases unmatched: 7. Looked up from germline, CDR1 is DFQATT and CDR2 is SNEGSKA (reference sequence). The CDR3 contains 16 residues. CDR3: CSARVASGGATDTQYF. Written as DNA, the CDR3 is TGCAGTGCTAGAGTTGCGAGCGGGGGGGCAACAGATACGCAGTATTTT.

The rearrangement joins TRBV2 to TRBJ1-6; 7 bases align to TRBD1. Trimming cost V 7 bases and J 7 bases; bases outside gene matches: 4. The CDR3 sequence is 13 residues long. The germline CDR1 and CDR2 sequences are SNHLY and FYNNEI. The CDR3: CASIGTVNSPLHF. The CDR3 DNA is TGTGCCAGCATAGGGACAGTGAATTCACCCCTCCACTTT.

The chain employs TRBV7-2 and TRBJ1-2; D is ambiguous. V shed 1 base and J shed 2 bases, with 5 bases lying between them. In germline, CDR1 is SGHTA, CDR2 FQGNSA. The CDR3 sequence is 13 residues long. The CDR3 region is CASSLEVNYGYTF. The CDR3, as DNA: TGTGCCAGCAGCTTAGAGGTCAACTATGGCTACACCTTC.

This clonotype was seen more than once but under ten times. The gene calls are TRBV18 and TRBJ2-7; 8 nucleotides match TRBD1. The CDR3 length is 12 residues. Unmatched junction bases numbered 6, after V lost 8 bases and J lost 6 bases. Germline loops: CDR1 KGHSH, CDR2 LQKENI. The CDR3 loop reads CASATGVGEQYF. Written as DNA, the CDR3 is TGTGCCAGCGCGACAGGGGTCGGCGAGCAGTACTTC.

This chain links TRBV3-1 with TRBJ1-2, with 8 bases matching TRBD1. The CDR3 contains 16 residues. In germline, CDR1 is LGHDT, CDR2 YNNKEL (reference sequence). With V trimmed by 2 bases and J by 4 bases, 9 bases remained unmatched. The CDR3 DNA reads as TGTGCCAGCAGCCAACTGAACAGGGGGTTGAGCTATGGCTACACCTTC. Amino acids: CASSQLNRGLSYGYTF.

The chain employs TRBV6-2 or TRBV6-3 and TRBJ1-2, with 7 bases matching TRBD1. Germline loops: CDR1 MNHEY, CDR2 SVGEGT. The length of the CDR3 is 15 residues. The V segment lost 0 bases and the J segment 5 bases; nucleotides outside the gene matches: 6. CDR3 nucleotide sequence: TGTGCCAGCAGTTACTCCGGGACAGCAATTTATGGCTACACCTTC. Translating it yields CASSYSGTAIYGYTF.

CDR3 DNA sequence: TGTGCCAGCAGCAAACCGGGACAAGACTACGAGCAGTACTTC. It codes for CASSKPGQDYEQYF. The chain joins TRBV21-1 to TRBJ2-7; the DNA was not compared with TRBD1, the D call given in the table. TRBV21-1 is labeled a pseudogene. This CDR3 is 14 amino acids long.

V usage is TRBV29-1 and J usage is TRBJ1-3; D remains unclear. Germline V gives CDR1 SQVTM, CDR2 ANQGSEA. V was clipped by 0 bases and J by 1 base, with 4 bases between them. The CDR3 is 13 residues long. The CDR3 DNA reads as TGCAGCGTTGAAGAACCTTCTGGAAACACCATATATTTT. Its translation: CSVEEPSGNTIYF.

The CDR3 DNA reads as TGCAGTGCTAGAGACAGGACTAACACTGAAGCTTTCTTT. This encodes CSARDRTNTEAFF. This chain links TRBV20-1 with TRBJ1-1; D remains unclear. Looked up from germline, CDR1 is DFQATT and CDR2 is SNEGSKA (reference sequence). Trimming took off 0 bases at V and 2 bases at J, with 7 bases between the two ends. The CDR3 contains 13 residues.

This sequence joins TRBV6-5 and TRBJ1-1; 8 bases map to TRBD1. The CDR3 sequence is 14 residues long. Germline CDR1 is MNHEY and CDR2 is SVGAGI. The V gene end was trimmed by 4 bases and the J gene end by 4 bases; junction bases not matched to a gene: 5. In DNA, the CDR3 is TGTGCCAGCAGTTCCCGGGACAGGCCCACTGAAGCTTTCTTT. Translated: CASSSRDRPTEAFF.

This sequence joins TRBV27 and TRBJ1-1; perhaps TRBD1 as D (5 bases). V was shortened by 5 bases and J by 7 bases, with 14 bases between the two germline ends. The CDR3 covers 13 residues. Germline values: CDR1 MNHEY, CDR2 SMNVEV (reference sequence). CDR3 protein: CASSPSAGREAFF. The CDR3 DNA is TGTGCCAGCAGTCCCTCCGCAGGGCGTGAAGCTTTCTTT.

The chain is built from TRBV12-3 or TRBV12-4 and TRBJ2-7; D gene uncertain. The ends were cut back, 5 bases at V and 0 bases at J, with 11 bases in the middle. The CDR3 contains 14 residues. The CDR3 bases are TGTGCCAGCAGTCCACGGTTCCCCTCCTACGAGCAGTACTTC. It encodes CASSPRFPSYEQYF.

This rearrangement joins TRBV28 to TRBJ1-5, with a possible D match to TRBD1 (5 bases). Trimming shortened V by 4 bases and J by 0 bases, and 7 bases separated the two germline ends. CDR1 is MDHEN, CDR2 SYDVKM, per germline. CDR3 size: 14 residues. This CDR3 reads CASSWDGSNQPQHF. CDR3 DNA sequence: TGTGCCAGCAGTTGGGACGGTAGCAATCAGCCCCAGCATTTT.

The rearrangement links TRBV7-8 to TRBJ1-2; 8 nucleotides match TRBD1. V dropped 5 bases and J dropped 4; count of bases not matched to a gene: 9. CDR3 length: 15 amino acids. Germline V CDR1 and CDR2: SGHVS, FQNEAQ. The CDR3 coding sequence is TGTGCCAGCAGCGCAGGGCAGGGGGCCATCTATGGCTACACCTTC. This encodes CASSAGQGAIYGYTF.

The V and J genes are TRBV7-9 and TRBJ2-7, with 11 bases that match TRBD1. In germline, CDR1 is SEHNR, CDR2 FQNEAQ (reference sequence). CDR3 length equals 15 residues. The J segment lost 4 bases and the V segment lost 5 bases, leaving 7 bases of the junction unmatched. CDR3 sequence (DNA): TGTGCCAGCAGCCCGCGGACAGGGGGCTTTTACGAGCAGTACTTC. Translated: CASSPRTGGFYEQYF.

Here the CDR3 DNA reads TGTGCCAGCAGTCCGAAGCGATCCAGCGGGAACGACAATGAGCAGTTCTTC. It encodes CASSPKRSSGNDNEQFF. J is TRBJ2-1 and V is TRBV12-3 or TRBV12-4, with 7 positions matching TRBD2. This CDR3 has 17 residues. V dropped 5 bases and J dropped 5; count of bases not matched to a gene: 15.

V gene TRBV5-1 combines with J gene TRBJ2-7; possible D gene TRBD1, 6 bases. The CDR3 is made up of 15 amino acids. V lost 1 base, J lost 2 bases, and 13 bases lay in between. CDR1 is SGHRS and CDR2 is YFSETQ in the germline V gene. For the CDR3, the DNA is TGCGCCAGCAGCTTGAGGGGGACGGCGCCCTACGAGCAGTACTTC. Translation: CASSLRGTAPYEQYF.

The chain uses TRBV13 and TRBJ2-2, with D perhaps TRBD1 (6 bases). Trimming removed 4 bases from V and 4 bases from J, with 10 bases in between. Germline V CDR1 and CDR2: PRHDT, FYEKMQ (reference sequence). The CDR3 consists of 14 residues. CDR3 amino acids: CASSYQGITGELFF. The DNA for the CDR3 is TGTGCCAGCAGCTACCAGGGGATCACCGGGGAGCTGTTTTTT.

In regard to this clonotype: Germline and junction disagree at one end, which may indicate a read error. The chain has TRBV28 and TRBJ2-5, with D perhaps matching TRBD2 (6 bases). Germline lookup yields CDR1 MDHEN and CDR2 SYDVKM. This CDR3 contains 12 residues. CDR3: CASSPPGAFWDF. The DNA for the CDR3 is TGTGCCAGCAGCCCTCCGGGAGCGTTTTGGGACTTC.